Below, one TCR beta chain is given with its context. This record belongs to a study of blood T cell repertoires in COVID-19. Study-wide context: The cDNA or gDNA used as material had been derived from T cells, B-cell-depleted T cells, or PBMCs.

The CDR3 contains 17 residues. The germline V gene has CDR1 MNHEY and CDR2 SMNVEV (reference sequence). V lost 6 bases, J lost 5 bases, and 9 bases stayed unmatched. Here immunoSEQ multiplex PCR was the method, and the copy in TCRdb shows in-frame clones only, minus some. This sample yields a few hundred thousand clones, of which approximately 85% are seen a single time; 6.6% belongs to the top ten. Participants came from fewer than 25 US areas, aged about 18 to 89 years. Individuals in the exposed group had encountered a COVID-19 case within 2 weeks preceding study entry. Sequencing used PBMCs or T cells enriched from blood (not recorded which). The chain employs TRBV27 and TRBJ2-1, with 14 bases matching TRBD2. The sequence came from a woman aged 45-59 years who had been exposed to COVID-19. CDR3 sequence: CASRGPGTSGGHNEQFF. CDR3 DNA sequence: TGTGCCAGCAGGGGTCCCGGGACTAGCGGGGGACACAATGAGCAGTTCTTC.